This T cell receptor beta chain is from a study of blood T cell repertoires in COVID-19. Study information: PBMCs, B-cell-depleted T cells, or T cells provided the cDNA or gDNA that made up the material.

CDR1 is MNHEY and CDR2 is SVGAGI in the germline V gene. Trimming at V came to 5 bases and at J to 7 bases, leaving 11 bases not matched to a gene. This CDR3 contains 15 residues. As originally analysed: Estimation of nucleated cell counts was performed using reference gene primer amplification. Sequenced by immunoSEQ multiplex PCR; TCRdb stores in-frame clones only, minus some. That table gives V, J and clone size, and the DNA gave D and trimming. The sample lists 25,000 to 30,000 clones; about 85% were seen once. There are a few counts of this clone. Source material: peripheral blood. This TCR came from a human donor in a cohort sampled during active COVID-19. The chain links TRBV6-5 to TRBJ2-7; TRBD1 aligns across 10 bases. The CDR3 loop reads CASSPGGQGLIEQYF. The CDR3 coding sequence is TGTGCCAGCAGTCCCGGGGGACAGGGGTTGATAGAGCAGTACTTC.